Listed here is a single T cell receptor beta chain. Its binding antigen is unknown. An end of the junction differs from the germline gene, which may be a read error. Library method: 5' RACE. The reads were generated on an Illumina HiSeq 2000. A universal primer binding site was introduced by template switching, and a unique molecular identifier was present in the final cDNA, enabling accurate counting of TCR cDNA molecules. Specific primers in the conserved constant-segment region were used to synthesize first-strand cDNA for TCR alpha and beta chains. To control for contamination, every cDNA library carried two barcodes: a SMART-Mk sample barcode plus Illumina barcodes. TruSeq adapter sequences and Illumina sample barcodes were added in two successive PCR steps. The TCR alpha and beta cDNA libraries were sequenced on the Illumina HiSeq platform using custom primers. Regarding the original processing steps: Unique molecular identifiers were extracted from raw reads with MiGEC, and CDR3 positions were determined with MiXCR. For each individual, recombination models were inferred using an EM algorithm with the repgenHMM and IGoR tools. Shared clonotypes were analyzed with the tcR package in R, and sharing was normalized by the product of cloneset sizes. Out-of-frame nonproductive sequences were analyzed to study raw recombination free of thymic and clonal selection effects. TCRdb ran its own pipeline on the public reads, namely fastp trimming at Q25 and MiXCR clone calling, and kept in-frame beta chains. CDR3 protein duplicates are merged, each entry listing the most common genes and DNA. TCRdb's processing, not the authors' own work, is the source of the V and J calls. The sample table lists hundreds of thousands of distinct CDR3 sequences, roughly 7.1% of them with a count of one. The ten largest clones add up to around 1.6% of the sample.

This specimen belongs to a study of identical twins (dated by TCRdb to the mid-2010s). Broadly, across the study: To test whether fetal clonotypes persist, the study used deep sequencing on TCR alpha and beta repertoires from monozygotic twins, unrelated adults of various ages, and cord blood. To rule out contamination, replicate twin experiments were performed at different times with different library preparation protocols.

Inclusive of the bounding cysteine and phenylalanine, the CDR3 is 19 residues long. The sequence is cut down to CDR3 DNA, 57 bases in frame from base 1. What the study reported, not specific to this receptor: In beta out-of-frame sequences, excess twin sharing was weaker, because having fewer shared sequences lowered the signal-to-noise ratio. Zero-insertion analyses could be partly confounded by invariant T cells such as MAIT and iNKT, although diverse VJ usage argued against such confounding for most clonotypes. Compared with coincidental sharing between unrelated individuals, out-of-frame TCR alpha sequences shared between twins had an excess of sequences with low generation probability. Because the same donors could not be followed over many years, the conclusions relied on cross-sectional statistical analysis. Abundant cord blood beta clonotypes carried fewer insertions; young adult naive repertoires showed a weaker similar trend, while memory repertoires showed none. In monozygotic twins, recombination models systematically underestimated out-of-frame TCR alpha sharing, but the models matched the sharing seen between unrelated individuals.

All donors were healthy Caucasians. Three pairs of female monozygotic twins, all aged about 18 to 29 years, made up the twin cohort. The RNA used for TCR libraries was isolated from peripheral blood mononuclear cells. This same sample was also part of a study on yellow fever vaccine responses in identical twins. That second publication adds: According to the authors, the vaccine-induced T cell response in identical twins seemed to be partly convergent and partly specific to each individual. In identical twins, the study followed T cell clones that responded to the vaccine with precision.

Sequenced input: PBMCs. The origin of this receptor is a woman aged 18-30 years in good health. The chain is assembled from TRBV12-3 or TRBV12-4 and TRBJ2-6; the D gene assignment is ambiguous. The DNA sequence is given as TGTGCCTGCAGTTTATATAACGGCCAATTCTCCTCTGGGGCCAACGTCCTGACTTTC. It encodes CACSLYNGQFSSGANVLTF.